These 17 T cell receptor beta chains originate from one sample sequenced in a study of graft-versus-host responses after intestinal transplantation. Antigen specificity for these receptors is unknown. TCRdb's copy holds only in-frame clones and misses some; the assay was immunoSEQ multiplex PCR. Of about 82,000 clones in the sample, approximately 90% are singletons; the top ten hold less than 0.45%. Sequencing used unstimulated CD4+ T cells sorted from spleen or lymph node cells, obtained before transplant. The receptors were gathered from a human donor who was the organ donor for an intestinal transplant.

The rearrangement uses TRBV6-1 and TRBJ2-7, with D tentatively TRBD1 (6 bases). The CDR3 covers 15 residues. The V end was cut by 4 bases, the J end by 4 bases, with 17 bases between. Germline CDR1 MNHNS, CDR2 SASEGT. The CDR3 region is CASSGGHRVPYEQYF. CDR3 DNA: TGTGCCAGCAGTGGGGGGCATAGGGTACCGTACGAGCAGTACTTC.

The gene calls are TRBV11-3 and TRBJ2-7, with TRBD2 matching 12 bases. Germline-derived CDR1 and CDR2 are SGHNT and YENEEA. The length of the CDR3 is 15 residues. The junction had 4 bases not matched to a gene; V was cut back by 5 bases and J by 2 bases. The CDR3 loop is CASSVGTSGPYEQYF. For the CDR3, the DNA is TGTGCCAGCAGCGTAGGGACTAGCGGGCCCTACGAGCAGTACTTC.

The rearrangement links TRBV6-1 to TRBJ1-5, with TRBD1 matching 7 bases. V was pared by 6 bases and J by 2 bases, with 1 base of the junction left unmatched. The CDR3 sequence is 13 residues long. Germline assignment: CDR1 MNHNS and CDR2 SASEGT. As DNA, the CDR3 is TGTGCCAGCAGAGGGACAGGCAATCAGCCCCAGCATTTT. It yields the protein CASRGTGNQPQHF.

The CDR3 is CASSLSGDGYTF. The CDR3 bases are TGCGCCAGCAGCTTGTCGGGGGATGGCTACACCTTC. This chain joins TRBV5-1 and TRBJ1-2; a possible D gene is TRBD1 (5 bases). CDR1 is SGHRS and CDR2 is YFSETQ in the germline V gene. V gave up 1 base and J gave up 6 bases, with 7 bases separating them. This CDR3 contains 12 residues.

The chain combines TRBV27 with TRBJ2-5; TRBD1 matches 7 bases. Germline CDR1 MNHEY, CDR2 SMNVEV (reference sequence). V trimming: 5 bases; J trimming: 1 base; junction bases outside the gene matches: 1. CDR3 size: 13 residues. CDR3: CASSAGGQETQYF. DNA for the CDR3: TGTGCCAGCAGTGCAGGGGGCCAAGAGACCCAGTACTTC.

V usage is TRBV9 and J usage is TRBJ2-1, with a possible D match to TRBD2 (7 bases). Trimming shortened V by 4 bases and J by 2 bases, and 16 bases separated the two germline ends. The CDR3 totals 16 residues. Germline V CDR1 and CDR2: SGDLS, YYNGEE. This chain's CDR3 is CASSPEGGGAYNEQFF. CDR3 in DNA: TGTGCCAGCAGCCCAGAGGGCGGGGGCGCCTACAATGAGCAGTTCTTC.

This chain's CDR3 is CASSSGLAGENEQYF. The CDR3 nucleotides read TGCGCCAGCAGCTCCGGACTAGCGGGGGAGAACGAGCAGTACTTC. J is TRBJ2-7 and V is TRBV5-1, with 13 bases matching TRBD2. With 3 bases clipped from V and 5 bases from J, the junction kept 5 bases outside the gene matches. CDR3 length: 15 residues. CDR1 SGHRS and CDR2 YFSETQ come from the germline V gene.

V gene TRBV11-1 combines with J gene TRBJ2-5; D perhaps matches TRBD2 (7 bases). The CDR3 has 14 residues. V was pared by 5 bases and J by 1 base, with 11 bases between. Germline V gene lookup returns CDR1 SGHAT and CDR2 FQDESV (reference sequence). The CDR3 loop reads CASSARGPQETQYF. The CDR3 DNA reads as TGTGCCAGCAGCGCGCGGGGGCCCCAAGAGACCCAGTACTTC.

This chain links TRBV19 with TRBJ2-5, with D possibly matching TRBD1 (6 bases). Germline assignment: CDR1 LNHDA and CDR2 SQIVND (reference sequence). This CDR3 has 14 amino acids. With 0 bases removed from V and 3 bases from J, the gap between germline ends came to 8 bases. The CDR3 DNA is TGTGCCAGTAGTATAGAACGGACAGAAGAGACCCAGTACTTC. This gives the protein CASSIERTEETQYF.

V usage is TRBV5-1 and J usage is TRBJ2-5; 9 bases match TRBD1. This CDR3 spans 14 amino acids. Losses at the gene ends were 2 bases for V and 2 bases for J; bases not matched to a gene: 1. CDR1 and CDR2 from the germline V gene are SGHRS and YFSETQ. CDR3 DNA sequence: TGCGCCAGCAGCTTAGGGACAGGGCAAGAGACCCAGTACTTC. This codes for CASSLGTGQETQYF.

The V call is TRBV28, the J call TRBJ2-4; D is unclear. Germline CDR1 MDHEN, CDR2 SYDVKM. The CDR3 is 15 residues long. The V end was cut by 6 bases, the J end by 3 bases, with 15 bases between. DNA of the CDR3: TGTGCCAGCAGCTTGACAAGCCAGTACAAAAACATTCAGTACTTC. This translates into CASSLTSQYKNIQYF.

The CDR3 here is CATSVDRYNEKLFF. The CDR3 nucleotides read TGTGCCACCAGTGTAGACAGGTATAATGAAAAACTGTTTTTT. The V gene is TRBV15, the J gene TRBJ1-4; tentatively, D is TRBD1 (6 bases). The CDR3 spans 14 residues. From germline, CDR1 is LNHNV and CDR2 YYDKDF (reference sequence). V dropped 6 bases and J dropped 4 bases, with 12 bases sitting between them.

This chain connects TRBV6-5 to TRBJ2-7, with 10 bases that match TRBD2. Germline V CDR1 and CDR2: MNHEY, SVGAGI. V was pared by 2 bases and J by 1 base, with 5 bases of the junction left unmatched. This CDR3 is built from 16 residues. The CDR3 is CASSYTLAGVSYEQYF. CDR3 coding DNA: TGTGCCAGCAGTTACACGCTAGCGGGAGTATCCTACGAGCAGTACTTC.

CDR3 coding DNA: TGTGCCAGCAGCGTTTGGACAGTCTACGAGCAGTACTTC. This gives the protein CASSVWTVYEQYF. The J gene is TRBJ2-7, the V gene TRBV2, with D perhaps matching TRBD1 (6 bases). V was cut by 6 bases and J by 3 bases, with 12 bases left in between. In germline, CDR1 is SNHLY, CDR2 FYNNEI. CDR3 size: 13 residues.

The chain has TRBV18 and TRBJ1-1; tentatively, D is TRBD1 (6 bases). The CDR3 runs 13 residues. Germline loops: CDR1 KGHSH, CDR2 LQKENI. Trimming stripped 1 base from V and 8 bases from J, with 11 bases between. CDR3 sequence: CASSPLLGQEAFF. In nucleotides, the CDR3 is TGTGCCAGCTCACCACTACTAGGACAGGAAGCTTTCTTT. The full variable domain, rest sourced from reference TRBV18 and TRBJ1-1, is NAGVMQNPRHLVRRRGQEARLRCSPMKGHSHVYWYRQLPEEGLKFMVYLQKENIIDESGMPKERFSAEFPKEGPSILRIQQVVRGDSAAYFCASSPLLGQEAFFGQGTRLTVV.

The V call is TRBV18, the J call TRBJ1-1; perhaps TRBD1 as D (5 bases). Germline lookup yields CDR1 KGHSH and CDR2 LQKENI. This CDR3 contains 15 residues. Trimming left V 6 bases short and J 1 base short, with 15 bases between. CDR3 sequence reads: CASSPRGPRNTEAFF. Here the CDR3 DNA reads TGTGCCAGCTCCCCAAGGGGCCCAAGGAACACTGAAGCTTTCTTT.

This chain links TRBV6-1 with TRBJ1-1; D is undetermined. The germline V and J ends were trimmed by 3 bases and 5 bases, with 19 bases remaining between them. The CDR3 loop spans 16 amino acids. Germline values: CDR1 MNHNS, CDR2 SASEGT. The CDR3 here is CASSDIRATGRTEAFF. In DNA, the CDR3 is TGTGCCAGCAGTGATATCAGAGCTACTGGGAGGACTGAAGCTTTCTTT.